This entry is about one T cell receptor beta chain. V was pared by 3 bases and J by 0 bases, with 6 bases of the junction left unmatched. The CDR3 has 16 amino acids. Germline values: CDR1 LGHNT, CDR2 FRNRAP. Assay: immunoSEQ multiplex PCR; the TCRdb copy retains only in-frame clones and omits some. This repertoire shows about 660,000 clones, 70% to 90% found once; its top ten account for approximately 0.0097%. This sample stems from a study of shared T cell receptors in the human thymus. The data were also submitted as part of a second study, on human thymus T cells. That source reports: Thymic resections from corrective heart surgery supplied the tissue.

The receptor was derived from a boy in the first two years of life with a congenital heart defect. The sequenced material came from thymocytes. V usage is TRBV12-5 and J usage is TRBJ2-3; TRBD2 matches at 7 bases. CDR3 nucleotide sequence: TGTGCTAGTGGTTTCGTGGCTAGCGGTAGCACAGATACGCAGTATTTT. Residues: CASGFVASGSTDTQYF. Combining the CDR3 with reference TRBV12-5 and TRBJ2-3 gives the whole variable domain DARVTQTPRHKVTEMGQEVTMRCQPILGHNTVFWYRQTMMQGLELLAYFRNRAPLDDSGMPKDRFSAEMPDATLATLKIQPSEPRDSAVYFCASGFVASGSTDTQYFGPGTRLTVL.